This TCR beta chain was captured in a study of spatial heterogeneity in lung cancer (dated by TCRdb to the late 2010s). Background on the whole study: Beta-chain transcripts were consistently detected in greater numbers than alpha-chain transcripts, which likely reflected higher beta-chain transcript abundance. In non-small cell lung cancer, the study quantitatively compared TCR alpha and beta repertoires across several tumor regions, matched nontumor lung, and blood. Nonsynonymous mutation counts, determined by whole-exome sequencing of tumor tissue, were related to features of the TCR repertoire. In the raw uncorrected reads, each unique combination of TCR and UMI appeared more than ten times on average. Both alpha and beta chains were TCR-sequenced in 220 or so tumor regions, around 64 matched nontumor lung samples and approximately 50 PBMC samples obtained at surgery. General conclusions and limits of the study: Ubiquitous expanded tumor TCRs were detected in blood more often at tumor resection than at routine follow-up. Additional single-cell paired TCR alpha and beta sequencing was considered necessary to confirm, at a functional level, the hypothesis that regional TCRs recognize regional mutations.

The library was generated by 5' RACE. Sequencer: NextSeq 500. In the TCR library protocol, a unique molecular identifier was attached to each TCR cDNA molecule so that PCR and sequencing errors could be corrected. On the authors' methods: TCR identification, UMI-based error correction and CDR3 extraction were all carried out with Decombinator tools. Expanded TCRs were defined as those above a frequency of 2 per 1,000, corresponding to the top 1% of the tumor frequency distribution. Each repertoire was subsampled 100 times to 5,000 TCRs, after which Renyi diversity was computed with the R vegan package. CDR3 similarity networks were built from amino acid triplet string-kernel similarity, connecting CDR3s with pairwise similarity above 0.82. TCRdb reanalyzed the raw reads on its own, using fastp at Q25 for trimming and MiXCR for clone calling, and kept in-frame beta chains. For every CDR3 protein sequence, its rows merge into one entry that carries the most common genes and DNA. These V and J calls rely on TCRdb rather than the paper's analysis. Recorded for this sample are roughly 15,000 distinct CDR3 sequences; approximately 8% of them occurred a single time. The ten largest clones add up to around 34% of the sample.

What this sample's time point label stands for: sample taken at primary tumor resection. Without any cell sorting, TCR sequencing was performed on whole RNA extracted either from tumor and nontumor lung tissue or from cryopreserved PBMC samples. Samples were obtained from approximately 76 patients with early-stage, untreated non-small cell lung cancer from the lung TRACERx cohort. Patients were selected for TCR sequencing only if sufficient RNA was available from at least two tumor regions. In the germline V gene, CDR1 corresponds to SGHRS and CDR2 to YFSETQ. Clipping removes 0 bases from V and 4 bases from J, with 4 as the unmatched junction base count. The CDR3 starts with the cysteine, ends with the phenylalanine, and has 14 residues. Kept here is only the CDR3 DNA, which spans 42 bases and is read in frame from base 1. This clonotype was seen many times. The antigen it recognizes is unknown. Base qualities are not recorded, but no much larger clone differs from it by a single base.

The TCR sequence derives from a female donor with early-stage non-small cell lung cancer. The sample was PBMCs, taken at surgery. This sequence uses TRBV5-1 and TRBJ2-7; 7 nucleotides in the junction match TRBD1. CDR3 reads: CASSLAGQKYEQYF. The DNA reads TGCGCCAGCAGCTTGGCGGGACAGAAATACGAGCAGTACTTC.